Sequencing of this T cell receptor beta chain was carried out in a study of blood T cell repertoires in COVID-19. Profiled with immunoSEQ multiplex PCR; TCRdb holds only in-frame clones, not every one. The table records around 160,000 clones, approximately 88% of them present only once. The CDR3 spans 15 residues. V lost 6 bases and J lost 5; bases outside the gene matches: 8. Germline CDR1 is SEHNR and CDR2 is FQNEAQ (reference sequence). What was sequenced was PBMCs or T cells enriched from blood (not recorded which). The sequence came from a woman in her thirties with acute COVID-19. The chain couples TRBV7-9 to TRBJ2-1; 9 bases are a match to TRBD1. CDR3 region: CASRQPGQGNNEQFF. The CDR3, as DNA: TGTGCCAGCAGACAACCGGGACAGGGAAACAATGAGCAGTTCTTC.